Each of the 28 T cell receptor beta chains below was sequenced from the same sample in a study of control samples from healthy donors and cancer patients. Sequenced by immunoSEQ multiplex PCR; TCRdb stores in-frame clones only, minus some. The table has roughly 100,000 clones, about 83% seen once. Material: blood. Receptor source: a woman between 50 and 59 years old in good health.

The genes are TRBV5-5 and TRBJ2-1; TRBD1 matches 9 bases. This CDR3 is 17 amino acids long. After removal of 3 bases from V and 4 bases from J, the junction contained 11 bases not matched to a gene. Germline V lookup: CDR1 SGHKS, CDR2 YYEKEE (reference sequence). CDR3 in DNA: TGTGCCAGCAGCTCTACCCACCGGGACAGGGTGTACAATGAGCAGTTCTTC. Protein: CASSSTHRDRVYNEQFF.

This rearrangement joins TRBV4-1 to TRBJ2-7; TRBD1 aligns across 8 bases. Germline V gives CDR1 MGHRA, CDR2 YSYEKL. The V and J ends lost 1 base and 3 bases, in that order; junction bases with no gene match: 2. This CDR3 has 14 amino acids. This CDR3 reads CASSQGTGYYEQYF. The CDR3 coding sequence is TGCGCCAGCAGCCAAGGGACAGGGTACTACGAGCAGTACTTC.

The CDR3 spells CASSYSSSGGAYEQYF. The CDR3 DNA follows: TGTGCCAGCAGTTATTCCAGTAGCGGGGGAGCGTACGAGCAGTACTTC. The chain links TRBV7-2 to TRBJ2-7, with TRBD2 matching over 9 bases. This CDR3 is 16 amino acids long. CDR1 is SGHTA, CDR2 FQGNSA, per germline. The junction had 13 bases not matched to a gene; V was cut back by 6 bases and J by 4 bases.

This clone was counted only a few times. In the same sample, other DNA sequences code for this CDR3. The chain employs TRBV19 and TRBJ1-5; the match to TRBD1 covers 7 bases. From germline, CDR1 is LNHDA and CDR2 SQIVND (reference sequence). The CDR3 consists of 16 residues. V trimming: 0 bases; J trimming: 6 bases; junction bases outside the gene matches: 8. The CDR3 nucleotides read TGTGCCAGTAGTATAGATCTCAGGGGGAGCGGTCAGCCCCAGCATTTT. This sequence encodes CASSIDLRGSGQPQHF.

J is TRBJ2-5 and V is TRBV30, with a tentative D call TRBD2 (6 bases). Germline V gene lookup returns CDR1 GTSNPN and CDR2 SVGIG (reference sequence). The V end was cut by 4 bases, the J end by 5 bases, with 17 bases between. The CDR3 has 14 amino acids. Here the CDR3 DNA reads TGTGCCTGGACTCCTGGACTAAGCAGGGAGACCCAGTACTTC. Its protein product is CAWTPGLSRETQYF.

This clone appeared a single time. The V and J genes are TRBV19 and TRBJ1-5; TRBD1 agrees at 7 bases. Germline CDR1 reads LNHDA; CDR2 reads SQIVND (reference sequence). CDR3 length: 15 residues. The V and J ends lost 4 bases and 6 bases, in that order; junction bases with no gene match: 9. Here the CDR3 reads CASSTDRVVSQPQHF. CDR3 DNA sequence: TGTGCCAGTAGTACAGACAGGGTCGTGAGTCAGCCCCAGCATTTT.

The genes are TRBV6-6 and TRBJ2-1, with 8 positions matching TRBD2. The CDR3 covers 14 residues. In germline, CDR1 is MNHNY, CDR2 SVGAGI (reference sequence). V shed 5 bases and J 9 bases; nucleotides not matched to a gene: 9. Written as DNA, the CDR3 is TGTGCCAGCAGTCCCACGGGGGGGCCCAGTGAGCAGTTCTTC. Its translation is CASSPTGGPSEQFF.

The sample holds a few counts of this clone. The chain couples TRBV28 to TRBJ2-4; possibly TRBD1 or TRBD2 for D (6 bases each). The CDR3 consists of 16 residues. The V end lost 5 bases, the J end lost 3 bases, and 17 bases lay between the germline ends. The germline V gene has CDR1 MDHEN and CDR2 SYDVKM. CDR3 DNA sequence: TGTGCCAGCAGTCCAGAGGAGGGGGGTAACAAAAACATTCAGTACTTC. This sequence encodes CASSPEEGGNKNIQYF.

The chain employs TRBV3-1 (or the pseudogene TRBV3-2) and TRBJ1-1; D gene ambiguous. The CDR3 length is 12 residues. Germline loops: CDR1 LGHDT, CDR2 YNNKEL (reference sequence). Trimming shortened V by 1 base and J by 4 bases, and 4 bases separated the two germline ends. CDR3 DNA: TGTGCCAGCAGCCAAGTGGTCACTGAAGCTTTCTTT. This translates into CASSQVVTEAFF.

The sample holds a few counts of this clone. The chain has TRBV10-3 and TRBJ1-2, with D perhaps matching TRBD1 (5 bases). This CDR3 has 15 amino acids. From germline, CDR1 is ENHRY and CDR2 SYGVKD. Trimming removed 0 bases from V and 4 bases from J, with 12 bases in between. In nucleotides, the CDR3 is TGTGCCATCAGTGAGTCCAGGGAGATGAGCTATGGCTACACCTTC. Residues: CAISESREMSYGYTF.

The chain has TRBV19 and TRBJ1-2; TRBD1 is a possible D gene (5 bases). The CDR3 contains 14 residues. Deletions cut 8 bases from V and 4 bases from J, with 17 bases between. CDR1 is LNHDA, CDR2 SQIVND, per germline (reference sequence). The CDR3 is CASERGEKGYGYTF. The CDR3 nucleotides read TGTGCCAGTGAACGGGGGGAAAAGGGCTATGGCTACACCTTC.

The chain combines TRBV9 with TRBJ2-7; no clear D gene. Germline V lookup: CDR1 SGDLS, CDR2 YYNGEE. The CDR3 has 12 residues. Trimming left V 4 bases short and J 5 bases short, with 10 bases between. CDR3 bases: TGTGCCAGCAGCCTCGGTGGGGACGAGCAGTACTTC. It specifies CASSLGGDEQYF.

This chain connects TRBV18 to TRBJ2-2, with 8 bases matching TRBD1. Germline V CDR1 and CDR2: KGHSH, LQKENI. Trimming at V came to 5 bases and at J to 6 bases, leaving 14 bases not matched to a gene. This CDR3 has 17 amino acids. Written as DNA, the CDR3 is TGTGCCAGCTCAGATCTTCAGGGGGCGAATCTGTCCGGGGAGCTGTTTTTT. Translation: CASSDLQGANLSGELFF. The variable domain in full, with the rest retrieved from reference TRBV18 and TRBJ2-2, is NAGVMQNPRHLVRRRGQEARLRCSPMKGHSHVYWYRQLPEEGLKFMVYLQKENIIDESGMPKERFSAEFPKEGPSILRIQQVVRGDSAAYFCASSDLQGANLSGELFFGEGSRLTVL.

The chain employs TRBV3-1 (or the pseudogene TRBV3-2) and TRBJ1-2, with TRBD1 matching over 12 bases. CDR1 LGHDT and CDR2 YNNKEL come from the germline V gene (reference sequence). The CDR3 covers 16 residues. The V gene end was trimmed by 4 bases and the J gene end by 6 bases; junction bases not matched to a gene: 9. The CDR3 loop is CASSLALGQGADGYTF. Here the CDR3 DNA reads TGTGCCAGCAGCCTAGCCCTGGGACAGGGGGCTGATGGCTACACCTTC.

The V and J genes are TRBV11-2 and TRBJ2-3; weak D call: TRBD2 (5 bases). Germline V CDR1 and CDR2: SGHAT, FQNNGV. The CDR3 totals 15 residues. Trimming removed 1 base at V and 1 base at J, with 9 bases between. The CDR3 region is CASSLGGGRTDTQYF. CDR3 DNA: TGTGCCAGCAGCTTAGGCGGCGGGCGCACAGATACGCAGTATTTT.

The chain employs TRBV19 and TRBJ1-4; TRBD1 might be the D (6 bases). Between the trimmed V and J ends, which lost 7 bases and 0 bases, there was a span of 12 bases. Germline lookup yields CDR1 LNHDA and CDR2 SQIVND (reference sequence). The CDR3 covers 15 residues. CDR3: CASMKRTATNEKLFF. CDR3 bases: TGTGCCAGTATGAAGAGGACAGCAACTAATGAAAAACTGTTTTTT.

This chain joins TRBV19 and TRBJ2-7; maybe TRBD1 (6 bases). The CDR3 is 14 amino acids. Trimming stripped 3 bases from V and 1 base from J, with 10 bases between. The V gene's germline CDR1 is LNHDA and CDR2 SQIVND (reference sequence). For the CDR3, the DNA is TGTGCCAGTAGTATCCAGACAGGATCCTACGAGCAGTACTTC. As protein: CASSIQTGSYEQYF.

Ten or more counts support this clone. The V call is TRBV5-6, the J call TRBJ1-6; TRBD1 agrees at 7 bases. Per germline, CDR1 SGHDT and CDR2 YYEEEE. CDR3 length: 14 residues. V gave up 2 bases and J gave up 9 bases; unmatched junction bases: 5. The CDR3 nucleotides are TGTGCCAGCAGCTTAAGGGGGCGAGGTTCACCCCTCCACTTT. This codes for CASSLRGRGSPLHF.

The gene calls are TRBV5-8 and TRBJ1-1, with a tentative D call TRBD1 (6 bases). CDR1 and CDR2 (germline): SGHTS, YDEGEE. Between the trimmed V and J ends, which lost 4 bases and 0 bases, there was a span of 13 bases. The CDR3 is made up of 15 amino acids. CDR3 nucleotides: TGTGCCAGCAGCGGACCGGACAGCTTGAACACTGAAGCTTTCTTT. It translates to CASSGPDSLNTEAFF.

This rearrangement joins TRBV7-9 to TRBJ1-1; possibly TRBD1 for D (6 bases). There are 13 residues in the CDR3. The germline V gene has CDR1 SEHNR and CDR2 FQNEAQ (reference sequence). Trimming removed 3 bases at V and 3 bases at J, with 8 bases between. This CDR3 is CASSLAGDTEAFF. The CDR3 DNA reads TGTGCCAGCAGCTTGGCAGGGGACACTGAAGCTTTCTTT.

The V call is TRBV7-2, the J call TRBJ2-7, with D possibly being TRBD1 or TRBD2 (6 bases each). Trimming pared 1 base from V and 1 base from J, leaving 11 bases between. This CDR3 spans 15 amino acids. Germline CDR1 reads SGHTA; CDR2 reads FQGNSA. CDR3: CASSLGLGGSYEQYF. Here the CDR3 DNA reads TGTGCCAGCAGCTTAGGTTTAGGGGGGTCCTACGAGCAGTACTTC.

This clone occurred once. The chain has TRBV5-4 and TRBJ2-7, with 14 bases identical to TRBD2. The length of the CDR3 is 16 residues. CDR1 SGHNT and CDR2 YYREEE come from the germline V gene (reference sequence). V was pared by 4 bases and J by 6 bases, with 9 bases of the junction left unmatched. CDR3 DNA sequence: TGTGCCAGCAGCCTGAGCGGGACTAGCGGGAGACGCGAGCAGTACTTC. The encoded protein is CASSLSGTSGRREQYF. Full variable domain (missing parts from reference TRBV5-4 and TRBJ2-7): ETGVTQSPTHLIKTRGQQVTLRCSSQSGHNTVSWYQQALGQGPQFIFQYYREEENGRGNFPPRFSGLQFPNYSSELNVNALELDDSALYLCASSLSGTSGRREQYFGPGTRLTVT.

The chain links TRBV6-1 to TRBJ2-7, with D uncertain. Trimming pared 2 bases from V and 2 bases from J, leaving 13 bases between. Germline assignment: CDR1 MNHNS and CDR2 SASEGT. The CDR3 has 15 residues. CDR3 protein: CASSERVAFPYEQYF. The DNA of the CDR3 is TGTGCCAGCAGTGAAAGGGTAGCCTTCCCCTACGAGCAGTACTTC.

The V and J genes are TRBV12-3 or TRBV12-4 and TRBJ2-5; D not resolved. The CDR3 has 11 residues. The V gene lost 6 bases and the J gene lost 5 bases, with 7 bases spanning the gap. This CDR3 is CASSPGETQYF. CDR3 DNA: TGTGCCAGCAGCCCCGGGGAGACCCAGTACTTC.

The V and J genes are TRBV6-2 or TRBV6-3 and TRBJ1-5; TRBD1 agrees at 7 bases. CDR1 is MNHEY and CDR2 is SVGEGT in the germline V gene. The junction had 2 bases not matched to a gene; V was cut back by 5 bases and J by 1 base. The CDR3 contains 14 residues. The CDR3 protein is CASSIQGSNQPQHF. The DNA for the CDR3 is TGTGCCAGCAGTATACAGGGGAGCAATCAGCCCCAGCATTTT.

V gene TRBV4-1 combines with J gene TRBJ2-2, with 8 positions matching TRBD1. Germline V gene data show CDR1 as MGHRA and CDR2 as YSYEKL. The CDR3 runs 17 residues. Unmatched junction bases numbered 8, after V lost 3 bases and J lost 2 bases. The DNA for the CDR3 is TGCGCCAGCAGCCAGAAGGGGACAGGAGAAAACACCGGGGAGCTGTTTTTT. It codes for CASSQKGTGENTGELFF.

The rearrangement uses TRBV6-2 or TRBV6-3 and TRBJ2-2; TRBD1 is a possible D gene (6 bases). The V end was cut by 4 bases, the J end by 3 bases, with 18 bases between. Germline V gives CDR1 MNHEY, CDR2 SVGEGT. CDR3 length: 17 amino acids. The DNA of the CDR3 is TGTGCCAGCAGTTCATTCAGGGCACAGGGAGACACCGGGGAGCTGTTTTTT. It codes for CASSSFRAQGDTGELFF.

This CDR3 is CASRSPNQPQHF. CDR3 sequence (DNA): TGTGCCAGCCGCTCCCCCAATCAGCCCCAGCATTTT. This chain links TRBV7-2 with TRBJ1-5, with D uncertain. V lost 8 bases, J lost 3 bases, and 8 bases lay in between. The CDR3 spans 12 residues. The V gene's germline CDR1 is SGHTA and CDR2 FQGNSA.